This T cell receptor beta chain was profiled in a study of vaccination and CD4 T cells after COVID-19. Treatment meaning: 10-day PBMC culture with coronavirus spike peptide pools or control peptides (ViraFEST assay). On this clonotype itself: Its antigen is not identified.

The Oncomine TCR Beta short-read assay was what sequenced the DNA obtained from cultured CD4+ T cells. A single record per CDR3 protein comes from TCRdb applying MiXCR to the PCR reads. The repertoire holds approximately 19,000 distinct CDR3 sequences, around 80% seen once, with about 15% in the top ten. This TCR was sampled from a human donor who received a COVID-19 vaccine. Sequenced here: CD4+ T cells from blood, cultured in vitro, sampled after SARS-CoV-2 vaccination.

CDR3 amino acids: CASAAEKNTEAFF. The CDR3 DNA is TGTGCCAGCGCGGCAGAGAAGAACACTGAAGCTTTCTTT. This chain joins TRBV21-1 and TRBJ1-1. TRBV21-1 is assigned pseudogene status. This CDR3 has 13 residues.